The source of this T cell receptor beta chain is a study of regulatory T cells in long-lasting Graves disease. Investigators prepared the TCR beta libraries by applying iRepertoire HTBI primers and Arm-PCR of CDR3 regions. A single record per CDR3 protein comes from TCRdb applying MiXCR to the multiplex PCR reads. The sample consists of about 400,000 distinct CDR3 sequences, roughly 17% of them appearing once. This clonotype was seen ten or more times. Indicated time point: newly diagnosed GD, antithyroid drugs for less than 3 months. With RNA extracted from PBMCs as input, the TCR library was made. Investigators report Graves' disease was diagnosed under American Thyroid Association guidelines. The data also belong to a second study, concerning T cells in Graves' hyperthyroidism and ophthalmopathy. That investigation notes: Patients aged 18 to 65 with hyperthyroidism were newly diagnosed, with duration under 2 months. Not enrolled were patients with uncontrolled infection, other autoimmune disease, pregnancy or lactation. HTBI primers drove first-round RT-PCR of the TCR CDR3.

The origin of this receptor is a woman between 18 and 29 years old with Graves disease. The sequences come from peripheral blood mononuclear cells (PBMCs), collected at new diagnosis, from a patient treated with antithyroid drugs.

The CDR3: CASSRGRPQHF. CDR3 DNA sequence: TGTGCCAGCAGTCGAGGCAGGCCCCAGCATTTT. The V gene is TRBV2, the J gene TRBJ1-5; no definite D call. CDR1 is SNHLY, CDR2 FYNNEI, per germline. This CDR3 region has 11 residues. V was cut by 5 bases and J by 9 bases, with 8 bases left in between.